Included here is one TCR beta chain sequence, with context. The antigen remains unidentified. The sample belongs to a study of cytomegalovirus exposure and HLA in healthy donors. Regarding the study as a whole: On later analysis, the bulk of CMV-associated TCR beta chains appeared to be HLA-restricted.

PCR primers comprised 60 Vbeta and 13 Jbeta primers. Sequenced by immunoSEQ multiplex PCR; TCRdb stores in-frame clones only, minus some. The table shows 60,000 to 85,000 clones, with around 82% occurring only once. The CDR3 contains 15 residues. Trimming stripped 1 base from V and 0 bases from J, with 7 bases between. Germline-derived CDR1 and CDR2 are LGHNA and YNFKEQ. The sequence was collected from a man between 35 and 55 years old in good health and CMV-seronegative. The material sequenced was PBMCs. V is TRBV4-2 and J is TRBJ1-5; D gene uncertain. The CDR3 DNA is TGTGCCAGCAGCCAAGTGTTCAGTAGCAATCAGCCCCAGCATTTT. Its translation: CASSQVFSSNQPQHF.